This passage covers 4 T cell receptor beta chains from one sample sequenced in a study of blood T cell repertoires in COVID-19. This table comes from immunoSEQ multiplex PCR, and its TCRdb copy is limited to in-frame clones, with some not included. Counted here are over 45,000 clones, about 83% occurring once; the ten biggest clones make up 5.5% to 7.5%. Sequences were obtained from peripheral blood. Source of these receptors: an elderly woman with acute or convalescent COVID-19.

This clone showed up just a few times. The V and J genes are TRBV20-1 and TRBJ1-5; D is unclear. V was trimmed by 1 base and J by 9 bases, leaving 7 bases between them. The CDR3 has 11 amino acids. Germline loops: CDR1 DFQATT, CDR2 SNEGSKA (reference sequence). The CDR3 sequence: CSARVRGPQHF. The DNA of the CDR3 is TGCAGTGCTAGAGTTCGGGGGCCCCAGCATTTT.

The chain recombines TRBV15 with TRBJ1-2; no clear D gene. V was trimmed by 0 bases and J by 3 bases, leaving 8 bases between them. Germline-derived CDR1 and CDR2 are LNHNV and YYDKDF (reference sequence). The CDR3 has 14 amino acids. Here the CDR3 DNA reads TGTGCCACCAGCAGAGATGGAGGAGACTATGGCTACACCTTC. This sequence encodes CATSRDGGDYGYTF.

The gene calls are TRBV19 and TRBJ1-1, with 7 bases matching TRBD1. The CDR3 runs 15 residues. V lost 3 bases to trimming and J lost 2 bases; unmatched junction nucleotides: 6. Germline V gene data show CDR1 as LNHDA and CDR2 as SQIVND (reference sequence). CDR3 amino acids: CASSIRGQRNTEAFF. CDR3 sequence (DNA): TGTGCCAGTAGTATTAGGGGGCAGCGAAACACTGAAGCTTTCTTT.

This chain links TRBV2 with TRBJ2-1; TRBD2 matches at 11 bases. With V trimmed by 8 bases and J by 9 bases, 3 bases remained unmatched. This CDR3 is 12 amino acids long. Germline CDR1 reads SNHLY; CDR2 reads FYNNEI. This CDR3 is CASVLAGAEQFF. CDR3 DNA sequence: TGTGCCAGCGTACTAGCGGGGGCTGAGCAGTTCTTC.